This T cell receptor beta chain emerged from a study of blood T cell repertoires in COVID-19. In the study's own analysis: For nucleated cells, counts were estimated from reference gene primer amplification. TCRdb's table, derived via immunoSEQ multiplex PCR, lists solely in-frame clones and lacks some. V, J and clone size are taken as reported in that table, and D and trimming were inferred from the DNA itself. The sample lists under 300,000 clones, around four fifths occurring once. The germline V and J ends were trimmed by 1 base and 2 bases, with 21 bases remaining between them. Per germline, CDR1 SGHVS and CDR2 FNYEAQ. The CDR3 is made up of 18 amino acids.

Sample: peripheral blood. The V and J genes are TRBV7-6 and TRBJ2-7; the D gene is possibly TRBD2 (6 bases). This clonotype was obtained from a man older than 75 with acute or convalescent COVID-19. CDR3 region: CASSLGAVPGDGTYEQYF. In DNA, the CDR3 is TGTGCCAGCAGCTTAGGAGCGGTCCCGGGGGACGGGACCTACGAGCAGTACTTC.